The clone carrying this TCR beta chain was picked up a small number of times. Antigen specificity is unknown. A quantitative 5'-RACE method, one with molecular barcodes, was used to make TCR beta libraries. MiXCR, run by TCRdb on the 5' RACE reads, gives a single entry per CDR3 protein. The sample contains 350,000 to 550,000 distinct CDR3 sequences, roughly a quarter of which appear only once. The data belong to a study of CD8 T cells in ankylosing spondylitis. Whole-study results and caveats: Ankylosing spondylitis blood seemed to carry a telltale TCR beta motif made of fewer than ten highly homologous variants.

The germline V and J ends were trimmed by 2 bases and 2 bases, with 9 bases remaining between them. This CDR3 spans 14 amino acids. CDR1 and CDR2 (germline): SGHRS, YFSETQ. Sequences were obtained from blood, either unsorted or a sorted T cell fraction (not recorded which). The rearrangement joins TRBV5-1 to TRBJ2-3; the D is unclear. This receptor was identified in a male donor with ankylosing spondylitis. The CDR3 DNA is TGCGCCAGCAGCTTATTCCCTTCCACAGATACGCAGTATTTT. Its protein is CASSLFPSTDTQYF. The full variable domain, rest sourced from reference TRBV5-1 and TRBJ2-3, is KAGVTQTPRYLIKTRGQQVTLSCSPISGHRSVSWYQQTPGQGLQFLFEYFSETQRNKGNFPGRFSGRQFSNSRSEMNVSTLELGDSALYLCASSLFPSTDTQYFGPGTRLTVL.